This T cell receptor beta chain appears in the sequencing data of a study of blood T cell repertoires in COVID-19. About the study: Collection of acute and convalescent COVID-19 samples took place in the United States, Italy and Spain. Sources were T cells, B-cell-depleted T cells, or PBMCs; the material itself was cDNA or gDNA.

The CDR3 spans 16 residues. J lost 2 bases, V lost 2 bases, and 6 bases had no gene match. CDR1 and CDR2 from the germline V gene are MNHEY and SVGEGT. As handled by the study authors: Amplification of reference gene primers was used by the study to estimate nucleated cell counts. The method was immunoSEQ multiplex PCR; TCRdb's version includes in-frame clones alone and lacks a portion of them. V, J and clone size derive from that table, while D and trimming were established from the DNA sequence. The sample records around 50,000 clones, 70% to 90% being singletons. The sequence came from a human donor in a cohort sampled during active COVID-19. The chain links TRBV6-2 or TRBV6-3 to TRBJ1-5; the match to TRBD1 covers 7 bases. The sequenced sample consisted of peripheral blood. CDR3 protein: CASSYTYDRGNQPQHF. CDR3 DNA sequence: TGTGCCAGCAGTTACACTTACGACAGGGGCAATCAGCCCCAGCATTTT.